This passage covers 26 T cell receptor beta chains from one sample sequenced in a study of technical replicates of blood from a handful of donors (dated by TCRdb to 2016 to 2017). The method behind the library was the immunoSEQ multiplex PCR assay. TCRdb's version of the immuneACCESS table is confined to in-frame rearrangements and falls short of the full clone set. An unresolved V gene accounts for under half of the shortfall where checked; the remainder is of unknown origin. The sample table holds 79,000 or so clones, of which roughly 97% were seen once. The top ten clonotypes cover 0.3% to 0.35% of the sample. Sequences were obtained from T cells isolated from PBMCs. The receptor set was obtained from a human donor in good health.

The chain employs TRBV5-4 and TRBJ2-5; D is unresolved. The V gene lost 2 bases and the J gene lost 1 base, with 9 bases spanning the gap. This CDR3 has 14 residues. CDR1 and CDR2 from the germline V gene are SGHNT and YYREEE (reference sequence). CDR3 region: CASSFSSVQETQYF. DNA of the CDR3: TGTGCCAGCAGCTTTTCCTCTGTCCAAGAGACCCAGTACTTC.

The J gene is TRBJ2-1, the V gene TRBV21-1; the table's D call TRBD1 went unverified against the DNA. TRBV21-1 is termed a pseudogene. The CDR3 is 17 amino acids. CDR3 sequence (DNA): TGTGCCAGCAGCAAAGCGCTACCGGGCCCCACAGGGGATGAGCAGTTCTTC. Its protein is CASSKALPGPTGDEQFF.

The chain employs TRBV21-1 and TRBJ2-7; the table names TRBD2, a call not compared with the DNA. TRBV21-1 is noted as a pseudogene. This CDR3 contains 15 residues. The CDR3, as DNA: TGTGCCAGATCCAGTCCGGGACGGGGGGTGTACGAGCAGTACTTC. The encoded protein is CARSSPGRGVYEQYF.

The rearrangement joins TRBV28 to TRBJ1-5, with D tentatively TRBD1 (6 bases). Trimming pared 7 bases from V and 6 bases from J, leaving 16 bases between. This CDR3 has 14 residues. Germline-derived CDR1 and CDR2 are MDHEN and SYDVKM. The CDR3 loop reads CASTAGTSFQPQHF. For the CDR3, the DNA is TGTGCCAGCACTGCCGGGACAAGTTTTCAGCCCCAGCATTTT. Using reference TRBV28 and TRBJ1-5 for the parts outside the CDR3, the full variable domain is DVKVTQSSRYLVKRTGEKVFLECVQDMDHENMFWYRQDPGLGLRLIYFSYDVKMKEKGDIPEGYSVSREKKERFSLILESASTNQTSMYLCASTAGTSFQPQHFGDGTRLSIL.

The chain uses TRBV5-1 and TRBJ2-1; 12 bases line up with TRBD2. Germline loops: CDR1 SGHRS, CDR2 YFSETQ. The CDR3 contains 16 residues. The V gene end was trimmed by 0 bases and the J gene end by 5 bases; junction bases not matched to a gene: 3. DNA for the CDR3: TGCGCCAGCAGCTTGGTCACTAGCGGGAGGAACAATGAGCAGTTCTTC. Translated, it gives CASSLVTSGRNNEQFF. The whole variable domain, filled in from reference TRBV5-1 and TRBJ2-1, reads KAGVTQTPRYLIKTRGQQVTLSCSPISGHRSVSWYQQTPGQGLQFLFEYFSETQRNKGNFPGRFSGRQFSNSRSEMNVSTLELGDSALYLCASSLVTSGRNNEQFFGPGTRLTVL.

J is TRBJ2-5 and V is TRBV13; weak D call: TRBD1 (5 bases). Per the germline V gene, CDR1 is PRHDT and CDR2 is FYEKMQ (reference sequence). The CDR3 loop spans 17 amino acids. V lost 1 base and J 3 bases, leaving 18 bases between the germline ends. CDR3 in DNA: TGTGCCAGCAGCTTAGTACCCAATTGGGGCAGGGAAGAGACCCAGTACTTC. It translates to CASSLVPNWGREETQYF.

The chain uses TRBV7-6 and TRBJ1-2; no reliable D call. The V gene lost 3 bases and the J gene lost 5 bases, with 16 bases spanning the gap. Germline-derived CDR1 and CDR2 are SGHVS and FNYEAQ. This CDR3 region has 15 residues. DNA for the CDR3: TGTGCCAGCAGCTTGGCCGAAAACGCGGTGTATGGCTACACCTTC. This translates into CASSLAENAVYGYTF.

The V gene is TRBV7-3, the J gene TRBJ1-3; the D is unclear. CDR1 is SGHTA, CDR2 FQGTGA, per germline. This CDR3 has 13 residues. V lost 7 bases and J lost 4, with 11 bases in between. The CDR3 spells CASIGLRGNTIYF. The CDR3, as DNA: TGTGCCAGCATTGGGCTGAGAGGAAACACCATATATTTT.

This clone was detected once. The CDR3 loop is CASSYHGLDSDTQYF. CDR3 nucleotides: TGTGCCAGCAGTTACCATGGACTAGACTCAGATACGCAGTATTTT. This chain connects TRBV6-5 to TRBJ2-3; 7 bases are shared with TRBD2. The trim removed 2 bases at V and 4 bases at J, leaving 6 bases unmatched. Germline lookup yields CDR1 MNHEY and CDR2 SVGAGI. This CDR3 is 15 amino acids long.

The chain's CDR3 is CASSLRTGTYEQYF. The CDR3, as DNA: TGTGCCAGCAGTTTACGGACAGGGACCTACGAGCAGTACTTC. The chain carries TRBV27 and TRBJ2-7, with 8 bases aligning to TRBD1. V was pared by 2 bases and J by 2 bases, with 2 bases of the junction left unmatched. The CDR3 loop spans 14 amino acids. Germline CDR1 MNHEY, CDR2 SMNVEV (reference sequence).

The chain has TRBV9 and TRBJ2-7; 10 positions agree with TRBD2. Germline CDR1 reads SGDLS; CDR2 reads YYNGEE. V lost 5 bases, J lost 5 bases, and 10 bases stayed unmatched. This CDR3 region has 15 residues. CDR3 DNA: TGTGCCAGCAGTGGACTAGCGGCCGGAGGGGACGAGCAGTACTTC. Amino acid sequence: CASSGLAAGGDEQYF.

This chain connects TRBV30 to TRBJ2-7; possibly TRBD2 for D (5 bases). The germline V gene has CDR1 GTSNPN and CDR2 SVGIG (reference sequence). The V gene lost 6 bases and the J gene lost 5 bases, with 23 bases spanning the gap. This CDR3 spans 15 amino acids. The CDR3 coding sequence is TGTGCCTGCCGTATGATGTGGGCAGAGACTAACGAGCAGTACTTC. This translates into CACRMMWAETNEQYF. Full variable domain (remainder filled in from reference TRBV30 and TRBJ2-7): SQTIHQWPATLVQPVGSPLSLECTVEGTSNPNLYWYRQAAGRGLQLLFYSVGIGQISSEVPQNLSASRPQDRQFILSSKKLLLSDSGFYLCACRMMWAETNEQYFGPGTRLTVT.

V gene TRBV7-9 combines with J gene TRBJ2-1, with TRBD2 as a possible D gene (5 bases). Trimming shortened V by 5 bases and J by 1 base, and 12 bases separated the two germline ends. From germline, CDR1 is SEHNR and CDR2 FQNEAQ (reference sequence). The CDR3 contains 15 residues. The CDR3 here is CASSPPTTSYNEQFF. CDR3 in DNA: TGTGCCAGCAGCCCCCCGACTACGTCCTACAATGAGCAGTTCTTC.

The V call is TRBV10-3, the J call TRBJ1-1, with 10 bases matching TRBD1. The CDR3 has 14 residues. J was trimmed by 5 bases and V by 8 bases; bases with no gene match: 8. The germline gives CDR1 ENHRY, CDR2 SYGVKD. CDR3 loop: CAIRDRGERTEAFF. The CDR3 DNA follows: TGTGCCATCCGGGACAGGGGTGAAAGGACTGAAGCTTTCTTT.

The gene calls are TRBV29-1 and TRBJ2-7; 9 bases align to TRBD2. The germline V gene encodes CDR1 SQVTM and CDR2 ANQGSEA. The length of the CDR3 is 14 residues. J was trimmed by 6 bases and V by 3 bases; bases with no gene match: 9. The CDR3 region has the DNA TGCAGCGTTGATGGGTTAGCGGGAGAGAGCGAGCAGTACTTC. Protein: CSVDGLAGESEQYF.

The chain links TRBV7-2 to TRBJ2-3; no reliable D call. The CDR3 covers 14 residues. Trimming left V 5 bases short and J 1 base short, with 10 bases between. The germline CDR1 and CDR2 sequences are SGHTA and FQGNSA. CDR3 region: CASSPAQGTDTQYF. CDR3 in DNA: TGTGCCAGCAGCCCCGCCCAGGGCACAGATACGCAGTATTTT.

This chain joins TRBV7-2 and TRBJ1-2; 7 bases are shared with TRBD1. V dropped 4 bases and J dropped 1; count of bases not matched to a gene: 6. Looked up from germline, CDR1 is SGHTA and CDR2 is FQGNSA. The CDR3 contains 15 residues. CDR3 residues: CASSSRSGGNYGYTF. DNA of the CDR3: TGTGCCAGCAGCTCTAGGTCAGGGGGTAACTATGGCTACACCTTC.

This chain links TRBV7-3 with TRBJ2-5; 8 positions match TRBD2. V trimming: 3 bases; J trimming: 5 bases; junction bases outside the gene matches: 8. In germline, CDR1 is SGHTA, CDR2 FQGTGA. This CDR3 comprises 15 residues. As DNA, the CDR3 is TGTGCCAGCAGCTTGGGACTAGGTTCGATTGAGACCCAGTACTTC. Translating it yields CASSLGLGSIETQYF.

Written as DNA, the CDR3 is TGTGCCAGCAGCCGAGTGGGACTAGCGAACTACGAGCAGTACTTC. Translating gives CASSRVGLANYEQYF. This sequence joins TRBV4-2 and TRBJ2-7; 10 bases line up with TRBD2. The CDR3 spans 15 residues. Germline CDR1 reads LGHNA; CDR2 reads YNFKEQ. The V segment lost 4 bases and the J segment 3 bases; nucleotides outside the gene matches: 6.

V is TRBV7-9 and J is TRBJ2-3; D perhaps matches TRBD1 (6 bases). V was pared by 1 base and J by 4 bases, with 12 bases between. Germline-derived CDR1 and CDR2 are SEHNR and FQNEAQ (reference sequence). The CDR3 sequence is 15 residues long. DNA for the CDR3: TGTGCCAGCAGCTTAGAAGGGGGAGCTGCAGATACGCAGTATTTT. The encoded protein is CASSLEGGAADTQYF. Drawing the rest from reference TRBV7-9 and TRBJ2-3, the complete variable domain is DTGVSQNPRHKITKRGQNVTFRCDPISEHNRLYWYRQTLGQGPEFLTYFQNEAQLEKSRLLSDRFSAERPKGSFSTLEIQRTEQGDSAMYLCASSLEGGAADTQYFGPGTRLTVL.

This chain connects TRBV10-3 to TRBJ2-3; 7 positions match TRBD2. CDR3 length: 14 amino acids. Germline values: CDR1 ENHRY, CDR2 SYGVKD. J was trimmed by 6 bases and V by 4 bases; bases with no gene match: 7. CDR3 protein: CAISGWREPDTQYF. CDR3 nucleotide sequence: TGTGCCATCAGTGGATGGCGGGAGCCGGATACGCAGTATTTT.

The CDR3 nucleotides read TGTGCCTGGACCCCAACTCTAGCGGGAGTTGAGCAGTACTTC. This gives the protein CAWTPTLAGVEQYF. The chain joins TRBV30 to TRBJ2-7; 10 positions agree with TRBD2. Germline-derived CDR1 and CDR2 are GTSNPN and SVGIG (reference sequence). The CDR3 totals 14 residues. V was pared by 4 bases and J by 7 bases, with 10 bases of the junction left unmatched.

This sequence joins TRBV30 and TRBJ2-1, with 9 bases that match TRBD2. The CDR3 spans 13 residues. Germline V CDR1 and CDR2: GTSNPN, SVGIG (reference sequence). With V trimmed by 2 bases and J by 7 bases, 3 bases remained unmatched. CDR3 region: CAWSLTSGNEQFF. CDR3 nucleotide sequence: TGTGCCTGGAGTTTGACTAGCGGTAATGAGCAGTTCTTC.

V is TRBV18 and J is TRBJ2-2, with D possibly being TRBD2 (6 bases). CDR1 and CDR2 (germline): KGHSH, LQKENI. This CDR3 spans 16 amino acids. Trimming stripped 6 bases from V and 1 base from J, with 15 bases between. CDR3 amino acids: CASSSSMGGNTGELFF. The CDR3 DNA follows: TGTGCCAGCTCGTCGAGCATGGGGGGGAACACCGGGGAGCTGTTTTTT.

The rearrangement links TRBV2 to TRBJ1-3; maybe TRBD1 (6 bases). The CDR3 loop spans 14 amino acids. The V and J ends lost 8 bases and 4 bases respectively, with 15 bases between them. Germline V gene sequence: CDR1 SNHLY, CDR2 FYNNEI. The DNA for the CDR3 is TGTGCCAGCCTACAGGGCTTTAACGGAAACACCATATATTTT. This translates into CASLQGFNGNTIYF.

This chain connects TRBV4-2 to TRBJ1-3, with 8 bases fitting TRBD1. Germline V gives CDR1 LGHNA, CDR2 YNFKEQ. The CDR3 has 16 residues. The trim removed 0 bases at V and 8 bases at J, leaving 9 bases unmatched. DNA of the CDR3: TGTGCCAGCAGCCAAGATAGACAGGGGATCTTAGACACCATATATTTT. It yields the protein CASSQDRQGILDTIYF.